This T cell receptor (beta chain) is from a study of blood T cell repertoires in COVID-19. Overall study: The United States, Italy and Spain supplied acute and convalescent COVID-19 samples. Nucleic acid was either cDNA or gDNA, and it came from T cells, B-cell-depleted T cells, or PBMCs.

The CDR3 loop spans 14 amino acids. Trimming took 6 bases from V and 3 from J; bases not matched to a gene: 4. Germline-derived CDR1 and CDR2 are LGHDT and YNNKEL (reference sequence). Per the study methods: Amplification of reference gene primers provided the estimated nucleated cell counts. Profiling relied on immunoSEQ multiplex PCR, and the TCRdb table lists in-frame clones only, not all of them. D and trimming were read from the DNA, whereas the V and J calls and clone size are those reported in that table. The data contain approximately 40,000 clones, approximately 86% of them singletons. Material: peripheral blood. The gene calls are TRBV3-1 (or the pseudogene TRBV3-2) and TRBJ2-2; TRBD1 aligns across 7 bases. The source of this sequence is a man aged 45-65 years in a cohort sampled during active COVID-19. In DNA, the CDR3 is TGTGCCAGCAGGCCAACAGGGGACACCGGGGAGCTGTTTTTT. It translates to CASRPTGDTGELFF.